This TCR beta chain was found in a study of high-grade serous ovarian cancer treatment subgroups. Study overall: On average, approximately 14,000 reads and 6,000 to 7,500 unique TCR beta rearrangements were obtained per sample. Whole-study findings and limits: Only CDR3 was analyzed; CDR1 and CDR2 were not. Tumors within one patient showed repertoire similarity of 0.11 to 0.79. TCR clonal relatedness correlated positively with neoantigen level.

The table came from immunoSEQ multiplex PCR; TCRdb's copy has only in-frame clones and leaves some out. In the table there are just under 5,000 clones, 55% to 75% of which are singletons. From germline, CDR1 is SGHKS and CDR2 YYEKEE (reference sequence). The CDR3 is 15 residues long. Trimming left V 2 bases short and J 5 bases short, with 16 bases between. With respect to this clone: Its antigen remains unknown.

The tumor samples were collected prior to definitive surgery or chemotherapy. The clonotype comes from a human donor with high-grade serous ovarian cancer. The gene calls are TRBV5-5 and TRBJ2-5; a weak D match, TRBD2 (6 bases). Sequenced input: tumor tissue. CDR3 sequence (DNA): TGTGCCAGCAGCTTATTCGGCGGGGTAGTGGAGACCCAGTACTTC. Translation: CASSLFGGVVETQYF. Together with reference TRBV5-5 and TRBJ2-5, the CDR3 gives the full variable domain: DAGVTQSPTHLIKTRGQQVTLRCSPISGHKSVSWYQQVLGQGPQFIFQYYEKEERGRGNFPDRFSARQFPNYSSELNVNALLLGDSALYLCASSLFGGVVETQYFGPGTRLLVL.